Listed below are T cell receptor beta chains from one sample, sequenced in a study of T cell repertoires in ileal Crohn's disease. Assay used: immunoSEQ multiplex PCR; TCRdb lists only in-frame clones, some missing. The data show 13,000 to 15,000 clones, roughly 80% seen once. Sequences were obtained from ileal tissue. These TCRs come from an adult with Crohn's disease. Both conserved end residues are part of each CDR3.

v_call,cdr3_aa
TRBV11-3,CASSLGVPDTDTQYF
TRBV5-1,CASSLGALYEQYF
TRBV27,CASSPGYGISGNTIYF
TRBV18,CASSPQQNTEAFF
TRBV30,CAWSSGSGYTF
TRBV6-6,CASREQGARDQPQHF
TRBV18,CASSSKAGGKNNEQFF
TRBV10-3,CAISEARGQWQYF
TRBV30,CAWNLMKGSEAFF
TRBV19,CASSTVPLEAVREDTQYF
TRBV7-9,CASNPSGTNTEAFF
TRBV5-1,CASSLQGLGNTIYF
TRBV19,CASSIGQPSVEAFF
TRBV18,CASSPSRVGAKNIQYF
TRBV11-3,CASSPGQGETQYF